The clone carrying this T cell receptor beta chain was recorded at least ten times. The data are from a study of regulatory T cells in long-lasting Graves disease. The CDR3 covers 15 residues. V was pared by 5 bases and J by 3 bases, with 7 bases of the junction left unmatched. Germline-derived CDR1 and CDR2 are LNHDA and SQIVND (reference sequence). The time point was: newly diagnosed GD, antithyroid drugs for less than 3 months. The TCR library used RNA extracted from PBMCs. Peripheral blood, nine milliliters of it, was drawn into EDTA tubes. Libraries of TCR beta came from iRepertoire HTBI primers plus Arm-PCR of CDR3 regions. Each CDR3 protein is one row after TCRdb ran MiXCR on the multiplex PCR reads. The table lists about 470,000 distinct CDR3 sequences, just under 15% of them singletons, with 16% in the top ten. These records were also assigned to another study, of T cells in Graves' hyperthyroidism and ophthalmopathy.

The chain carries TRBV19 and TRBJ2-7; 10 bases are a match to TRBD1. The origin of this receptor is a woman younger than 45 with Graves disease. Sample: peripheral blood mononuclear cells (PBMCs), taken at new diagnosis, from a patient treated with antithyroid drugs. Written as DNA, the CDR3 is TGTGCCAGTAGTGGACCGGGACAGGGGATCTACGAGCAGTACTTC. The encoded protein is CASSGPGQGIYEQYF.